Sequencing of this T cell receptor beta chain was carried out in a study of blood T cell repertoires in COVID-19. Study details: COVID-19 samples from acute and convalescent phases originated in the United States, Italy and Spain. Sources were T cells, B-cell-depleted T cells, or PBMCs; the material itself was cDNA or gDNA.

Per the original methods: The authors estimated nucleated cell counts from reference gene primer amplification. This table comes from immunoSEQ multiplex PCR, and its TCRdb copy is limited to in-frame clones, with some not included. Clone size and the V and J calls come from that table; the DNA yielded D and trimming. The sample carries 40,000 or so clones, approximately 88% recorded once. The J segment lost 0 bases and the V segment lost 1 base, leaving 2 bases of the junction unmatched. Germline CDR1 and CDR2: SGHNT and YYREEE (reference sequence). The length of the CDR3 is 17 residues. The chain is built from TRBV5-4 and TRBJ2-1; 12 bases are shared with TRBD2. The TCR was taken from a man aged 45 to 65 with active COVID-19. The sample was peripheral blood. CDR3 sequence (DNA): TGTGCCAGCAGCTTGACTAGCGGGGGGAGCTCCTACAATGAGCAGTTCTTC. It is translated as CASSLTSGGSSYNEQFF.